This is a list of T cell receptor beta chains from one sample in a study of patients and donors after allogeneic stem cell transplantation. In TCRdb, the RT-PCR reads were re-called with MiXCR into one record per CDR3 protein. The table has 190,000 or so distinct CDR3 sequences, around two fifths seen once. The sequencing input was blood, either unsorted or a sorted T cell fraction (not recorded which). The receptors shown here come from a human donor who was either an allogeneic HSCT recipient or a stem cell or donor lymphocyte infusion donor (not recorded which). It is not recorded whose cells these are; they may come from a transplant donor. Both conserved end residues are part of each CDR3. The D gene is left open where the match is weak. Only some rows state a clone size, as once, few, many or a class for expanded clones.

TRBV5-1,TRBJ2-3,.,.,TGCGCCAGCAGCTTAACCGCCGACACAGATACGCAGTATTTT,CASSLTADTDTQYF
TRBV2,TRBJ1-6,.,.,TGTGCCAGCAGTGAAGAGGCAGGGCCGAATTCACCCCTCCACTTT,CASSEEAGPNSPLHF
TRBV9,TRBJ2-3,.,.,TGTGCCAGCAGACCTTCGGGGTTAGATACGCAGTATTTT,CASRPSGLDTQYF
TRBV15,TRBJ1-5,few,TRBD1,TGTGCCACCAGCAGGGCCGGGACAGGAAGTTATAGCAATCAGCCCCAGCATTTT,CATSRAGTGSYSNQPQHF
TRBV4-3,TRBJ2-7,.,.,TGCGCCAGCAGCCAAGATCCCAACGAGCAGTACTTC,CASSQDPNEQYF
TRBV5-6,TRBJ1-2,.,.,TGTGCCAGCAGCGCGGGGGAGGTTAACTATGGCTACACCTTC,CASSAGEVNYGYTF
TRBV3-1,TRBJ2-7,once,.,TGTGCCAGCAGCCAAGATCGATCGGGATCACTTTCCTACGAGCAGTACTTC,CASSQDRSGSLSYEQYF
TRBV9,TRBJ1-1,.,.,TGTGCCAGCAGCGTAGCCCCTGCCGGAAACACTGAAGCTTTCTTT,CASSVAPAGNTEAFF
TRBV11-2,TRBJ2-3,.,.,TGTGCCAGCAGCTCGATTGGGAGCACAGATACGCAGTATTTT,CASSSIGSTDTQYF
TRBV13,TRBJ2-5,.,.,TGTGCCAGCAGCTTAGTAGCGGTTGAAGAGACCCAGTACTTC,CASSLVAVEETQYF
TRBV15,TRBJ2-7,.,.,TGTGCCACCAGCAGCGTACAGTTCTCCTACGAGCAGTACTTC,CATSSVQFSYEQYF
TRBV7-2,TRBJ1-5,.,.,TGTGCCAGCAGCTTAGTCAGCTATAGCAATCAGCCCCAGCATTTT,CASSLVSYSNQPQHF
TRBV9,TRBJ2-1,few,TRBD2,TGTGCCAGCAGCGTGTCCGGGACTAGCGGGATTTCGCAGTTCTTC,CASSVSGTSGISQFF
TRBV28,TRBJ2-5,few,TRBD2,TGTGCCAGCAGTTTTAGCGGGAGGCAAGAGACCCAGTACTTC,CASSFSGRQETQYF
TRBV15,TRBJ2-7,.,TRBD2,TGTGCCACCAGCAGAGATCGGGCGAGCGGGAGGAGGATGAAAAACGAGCAGTACTTC,CATSRDRASGRRMKNEQYF
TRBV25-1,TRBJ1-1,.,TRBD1,TGTGCCAGCAGTGACTCCGGGACAGGGGCCCCTGAAGCTTTCTTT,CASSDSGTGAPEAFF
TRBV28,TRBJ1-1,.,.,TGTGCCAGCAGTTTCCTCCCAGGGTTCATGAACACTGAAGCTTTCTTT,CASSFLPGFMNTEAFF
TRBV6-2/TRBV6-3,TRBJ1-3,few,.,TGTGCCAGCGAGGGATCTGGAAACACCATATATTTT,CASEGSGNTIYF